Listed below are T cell receptor beta chains from one sample, sequenced in a study of beta chain features in type 1 diabetes. Produced via immunoSEQ multiplex PCR; TCRdb's table is partial and in-frame only. This sample has 70,000 to 90,000 clones, with 30% to 40% found just once. The specimen was stem cell memory CD4+ T cells from blood. These receptor sequences come from a woman aged 18-35 years in good health. Each CDR3 is given with its conserved first and last residue.

j_call | v_call | cdr3_aa
TRBJ2-7 | TRBV7-2 | CASSEAGDYEQYF
TRBJ2-7 | TRBV14 | CASSQAGSYEQYF
TRBJ2-3 | TRBV11-3 | CASSLASGSSTDTQYF
TRBJ2-3 | TRBV10-1 | CASRTPGQGTDTQYF
TRBJ2-2 | TRBV5-1 | CASKEGITGELFF
TRBJ1-1 | TRBV9 | CASSAQGGRGNTEAFF
TRBJ2-2 | TRBV7-3 | CASSLSAGAGGELFF
TRBJ1-2 | TRBV28 | CASSTQGYGYTF
TRBJ2-2 | TRBV4-3 | CASSQEAGSNTGELFF
TRBJ2-3 | TRBV2 | CASSKTSGGTDTQYF
TRBJ1-3 | TRBV7-2 | CASSSEVSGNTIYF
TRBJ2-2 | TRBV7-2 | CASSSPGRASGELFF
TRBJ1-2 | TRBV9 | CASSVNVDSGYTF
TRBJ2-1 | TRBV10-2 | CASSEGGGLAGEDNEQFF
TRBJ1-1 | TRBV5-1 | CASSLRTGSATEAFF
TRBJ1-5 | TRBV30 | CAWNQGFQPQHF
TRBJ1-1 | TRBV30 | CASGTYNTEAFF
TRBJ2-1 | TRBV18 | CASSAGLAGFSYEQFF
TRBJ1-4 | TRBV30 | CAWSRTGGASTNEKLFF
TRBJ1-5 | TRBV30 | CAWGGRNNQPQHF
TRBJ2-7 | TRBV10-3 | CAIGDRTYEQYF
TRBJ2-5 | TRBV7-2 | CASSLALTSANQETQYF
TRBJ2-3 | TRBV19 | CASSDKRGHYTQYF
TRBJ1-2 | TRBV19 | CASSLGTTNYGYTF
TRBJ2-7 | TRBV5-1 | CATRRDRTYEQYF
TRBJ1-1 | TRBV11-3 | CASSLQGRSTEAFF
TRBJ1-2 | TRBV5-6 | CASSADRGGYTF
TRBJ1-3 | TRBV18 | CASSPYDRGTGNTIYF
TRBJ1-2 | TRBV2 | CASSSQGYGYTF
TRBJ1-5 | TRBV2 | CASSVGQGSFQPQHF
TRBJ2-1 | TRBV18 | CASSRDSPNYNEQFF
TRBJ2-5 | TRBV30 | CAWSKGQGAETQYF
TRBJ2-3 | TRBV13 | CASSLVGRELDTQYF
TRBJ1-1 | TRBV5-1 | CASSRTDTNTEAFF
TRBJ1-5 | TRBV7-9 | CASSPGQGSWNRQPQHF
TRBJ1-6 | TRBV11-3 | CASSLDRNSPLHF
TRBJ2-3 | TRBV9 | CASSVGGSGIATDTQYF
TRBJ1-2 | TRBV5-6 | CASSLQGNYGYTF
TRBJ2-5 | TRBV5-1 | CASSFGMLRQGQETQYF
TRBJ1-1 | TRBV18 | CASSPKTGGLNTEAFF
TRBJ1-5 | TRBV19 | CASSIDREKAQHF
TRBJ1-6 | TRBV11-2 | CASSLERRGLSYNSPLHF
TRBJ1-2 | TRBV5-1 | CASRGPEGNSGYTF
TRBJ2-6 | TRBV30 | CAWGRDPGVSGANVLTF
TRBJ2-5 | TRBV5-6 | CASSLAAGTGETQYF
TRBJ1-2 | TRBV4-1 | CASSHPPSGNYGYTF
TRBJ2-1 | TRBV7-8 | CASSKRSGNPYNEQFF
TRBJ1-3 | TRBV19 | CASSPGQATGNTIYF
TRBJ1-1 | TRBV27 | CASSRTTGGLFEAFF
TRBJ2-5 | TRBV18 | CASSLDGEETQYF
TRBJ1-5 | TRBV4-1 | CASSVGLQNTNQPQHF